Listed below are T cell receptor beta chains from one sample, sequenced in a study of patients and donors after allogeneic stem cell transplantation. Using its own MiXCR run on the RT-PCR reads, TCRdb lists one record per CDR3 protein. The sample comprises approximately 150,000 distinct CDR3 sequences, roughly 31% of which are singletons, and 3.2% rests with the top ten. What was sequenced was blood, either unsorted or a sorted T cell fraction (not recorded which). Every receptor here comes from a human donor who was either an allogeneic HSCT recipient or a stem cell or donor lymphocyte infusion donor (not recorded which). It is not recorded whose cells these are; they may come from a transplant donor. Each CDR3 is given with its conserved first and last residue. The D gene is left open where the match is weak. Clone size is shown for a subset of rows, as once, few, many or a class of expanded clone.

J gene: TRBJ1-2
clone size: -
D gene: TRBD1
V gene: TRBV9
CDR3 protein: CASSVGGGGGYTF
CDR3 DNA: TGTGCCAGCAGCGTAGGAGGGGGCGGTGGCTACACCTTC

J gene: TRBJ2-1
clone size: few
D gene: -
V gene: TRBV7-3
CDR3 protein: CASSSGGGLYNEQFF
CDR3 DNA: TGTGCCAGCAGCTCCGGAGGCGGGCTCTACAATGAGCAGTTCTTC

J gene: TRBJ2-3
clone size: -
D gene: TRBD2
V gene: TRBV9
CDR3 protein: CASGGTSGWDTQYF
CDR3 DNA: TGTGCCAGCGGCGGGACTAGCGGGTGGGATACGCAGTATTTT

J gene: TRBJ2-7
clone size: -
D gene: -
V gene: TRBV21-1
CDR3 protein: CASSQGFFSYEQYF
CDR3 DNA: TGTGCCAGCAGTCAGGGTTTTTTTTCCTACGAGCAGTACTTC

J gene: TRBJ1-2
clone size: many
D gene: -
V gene: TRBV27
CDR3 protein: CASSYDGRPYYGYTF
CDR3 DNA: TGTGCCAGCAGTTACGATGGCAGGCCGTACTATGGCTACACCTTC

J gene: TRBJ1-6
clone size: many
D gene: TRBD1
V gene: TRBV12-3/TRBV12-4
CDR3 protein: CASSLGDRGSYNSPLHF
CDR3 DNA: TGTGCCAGCAGTTTAGGAGACAGGGGCTCCTATAATTCACCCCTCCACTTT

J gene: TRBJ1-5
clone size: few
D gene: -
V gene: TRBV28
CDR3 protein: CASGGGTNQPQHF
CDR3 DNA: TGTGCCAGCGGGGGCGGAACCAATCAGCCCCAGCATTTT

J gene: TRBJ1-1
clone size: many
D gene: -
V gene: TRBV18
CDR3 protein: CASSPNLYQTEAFF
CDR3 DNA: TGTGCCAGCTCACCTAACCTATACCAAACTGAAGCTTTCTTT

J gene: TRBJ1-5
clone size: few
D gene: -
V gene: TRBV12-3/TRBV12-4
CDR3 protein: CASSLEGRSNQPQHF
CDR3 DNA: TGTGCCAGCAGTTTGGAAGGGCGGAGCAATCAGCCCCAGCATTTT

J gene: TRBJ2-5
clone size: -
D gene: -
V gene: TRBV4-3
CDR3 protein: CASSQDIHQETQYF
CDR3 DNA: TGCGCCAGCAGCCAAGATATCCATCAAGAGACCCAGTACTTC

J gene: TRBJ2-7
clone size: few
D gene: TRBD1
V gene: TRBV4-1
CDR3 protein: CASSQGDRAGEQYF
CDR3 DNA: TGCGCCAGCAGCCAAGGGGACAGGGCTGGGGAGCAGTACTTC

J gene: TRBJ1-5
clone size: many
D gene: -
V gene: TRBV4-2
CDR3 protein: CASSQERRDNQPQHF
CDR3 DNA: TGTGCCAGCAGCCAAGAACGGAGGGACAATCAGCCCCAGCATTTT

J gene: TRBJ1-2
clone size: -
D gene: -
V gene: TRBV12-3/TRBV12-4
CDR3 protein: CASRNTGTAFTF
CDR3 DNA: TGTGCCAGCAGGAATACCGGGACGGCGTTCACCTTC

J gene: TRBJ2-4
clone size: few
D gene: -
V gene: TRBV19
CDR3 protein: CASSPLFWENIQYF
CDR3 DNA: TGTGCCAGTAGTCCTCTCTTCTGGGAAAACATTCAGTACTTC

J gene: TRBJ1-4
clone size: few
D gene: -
V gene: TRBV3-1
CDR3 protein: CASSRNLGELREKLFF
CDR3 DNA: TGTGCCAGCAGCCGGAATCTTGGTGAATTAAGGGAAAAACTGTTTTTT

J gene: TRBJ1-4
clone size: -
D gene: -
V gene: TRBV18
CDR3 protein: CASSPSRATNEKLFF
CDR3 DNA: TGTGCCAGCTCACCAAGCCGGGCTACTAATGAAAAACTGTTTTTT

J gene: TRBJ1-1
clone size: -
D gene: TRBD1
V gene: TRBV20-1
CDR3 protein: CSASGQRNTEAFF
CDR3 DNA: TGCAGTGCTTCGGGACAGAGAAACACTGAAGCTTTCTTT

J gene: TRBJ2-3
clone size: -
D gene: -
V gene: TRBV18
CDR3 protein: CASSPPTTYTQYF
CDR3 DNA: TGTGCCAGCTCACCACCAACGACCTATACGCAGTATTTT

J gene: TRBJ1-1
clone size: -
D gene: TRBD1
V gene: TRBV10-3
CDR3 protein: CAISGDRVTEAFF
CDR3 DNA: TGTGCCATCAGTGGGGACAGGGTGACTGAAGCTTTCTTT

J gene: TRBJ1-1
clone size: many
D gene: TRBD1
V gene: TRBV29-1
CDR3 protein: CSVDHRGTNTEAFF
CDR3 DNA: TGCAGCGTTGACCACAGGGGGACGAACACTGAAGCTTTCTTT

J gene: TRBJ2-5
clone size: -
D gene: -
V gene: TRBV21-1
CDR3 protein: CASSPTSGSSLQYF
CDR3 DNA: TGTGCCAGCAGCCCGACTAGCGGGAGTAGTCTCCAGTACTTC

J gene: TRBJ2-5
clone size: -
D gene: -
V gene: TRBV4-3
CDR3 protein: CASSQDRQVQETQYF
CDR3 DNA: TGCGCCAGCAGCCAAGATCGACAGGTCCAAGAGACCCAGTACTTC

J gene: TRBJ2-5
clone size: -
D gene: TRBD1
V gene: TRBV11-2
CDR3 protein: CASSALPGQGKRTQYF
CDR3 DNA: TGTGCCAGCAGCGCGTTACCGGGACAGGGAAAGAGAACCCAGTACTTC

J gene: TRBJ1-6
clone size: many
D gene: -
V gene: TRBV6-5
CDR3 protein: CASRGPNSPLHF
CDR3 DNA: TGTGCCAGCAGGGGGCCTAATTCACCCCTCCACTTT

J gene: TRBJ2-3
clone size: few
D gene: -
V gene: TRBV3-1
CDR3 protein: CASSQAGADTQYF
CDR3 DNA: TGTGCCAGCAGCCAAGCGGGAGCAGATACGCAGTATTTT

J gene: TRBJ1-4
clone size: -
D gene: TRBD1
V gene: TRBV28
CDR3 protein: CAIQGVDEKLFF
CDR3 DNA: TGTGCCATACAGGGGGTCGATGAAAAACTGTTTTTT

J gene: TRBJ1-4
clone size: few
D gene: -
V gene: TRBV12-3/TRBV12-4
CDR3 protein: CASSLATNEKLFF
CDR3 DNA: TGTGCCAGCAGTTTAGCCACTAATGAAAAACTGTTTTTT

J gene: TRBJ2-1
clone size: few
D gene: -
V gene: TRBV9
CDR3 protein: CASSVGSSYNEQFF
CDR3 DNA: TGTGCCAGCAGCGTAGGTAGCTCCTACAATGAGCAGTTCTTC

J gene: TRBJ2-3
clone size: -
D gene: TRBD1
V gene: TRBV13
CDR3 protein: CASSDRGDTDTQYF
CDR3 DNA: TGTGCCAGCAGCGACAGGGGGGACACAGATACGCAGTATTTT

J gene: TRBJ2-2
clone size: many
D gene: -
V gene: TRBV7-6
CDR3 protein: CASSLAPWGPPNTGELFF
CDR3 DNA: TGTGCCAGCAGCTTAGCGCCGTGGGGGCCCCCCAACACCGGGGAGCTGTTTTTT

J gene: TRBJ2-3
clone size: -
D gene: TRBD2
V gene: TRBV29-1
CDR3 protein: CSVEDWASGSTDTQYF
CDR3 DNA: TGCAGCGTTGAAGATTGGGCTAGCGGGAGTACAGATACGCAGTATTTT

J gene: TRBJ1-5
clone size: -
D gene: -
V gene: TRBV6-5
CDR3 protein: CASSYSGSFYDLQHF
CDR3 DNA: TGTGCCAGCAGTTACTCGGGTAGTTTTTACGACCTCCAGCATTTT

J gene: TRBJ2-1
clone size: -
D gene: -
V gene: TRBV7-3
CDR3 protein: CASSSQGIKFF
CDR3 DNA: TGTGCCAGCAGCTCCCAGGGTATTAAGTTCTTC